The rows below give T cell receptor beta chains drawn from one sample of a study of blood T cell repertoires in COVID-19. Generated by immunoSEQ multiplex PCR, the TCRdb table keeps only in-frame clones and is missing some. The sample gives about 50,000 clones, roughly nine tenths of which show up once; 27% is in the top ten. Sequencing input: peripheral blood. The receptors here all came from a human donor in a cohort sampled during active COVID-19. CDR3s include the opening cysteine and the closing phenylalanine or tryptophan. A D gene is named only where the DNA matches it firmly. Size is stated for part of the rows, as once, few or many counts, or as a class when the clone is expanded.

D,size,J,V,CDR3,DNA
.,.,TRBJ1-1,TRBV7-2,CASSLTQGLGEAFF,TGTGCCAGCAGCCTGACCCAGGGGTTGGGTGAAGCTTTCTTT
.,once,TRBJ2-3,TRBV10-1,CAISIRDILTSTDTQYF,TGCGCCATCTCAATCAGGGACATCTTAACTAGCACAGATACGCAGTATTTT
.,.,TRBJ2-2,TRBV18,CASSPSEVRVTGELFF,TGTGCCAGCTCACCCTCCGAGGTGAGGGTCACCGGGGAGCTGTTTTTT
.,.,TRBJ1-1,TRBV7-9,CASSLSRGEAFF,TGTGCCAGCAGCTTATCGAGAGGAGAAGCTTTCTTT
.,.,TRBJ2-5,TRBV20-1,CSASGPPQETQYF,TGCAGTGCTAGTGGGCCCCCTCAAGAGACCCAGTACTTC
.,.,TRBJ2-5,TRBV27,CASTRGAGGVETQYF,TGTGCCAGCACCCGCGGGGCAGGGGGAGTGGAGACCCAGTACTTC
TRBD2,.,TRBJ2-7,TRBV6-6,CASSEPPGGAYEQYF,TGTGCCAGCAGTGAGCCGCCCGGGGGGGCCTACGAGCAGTACTTC
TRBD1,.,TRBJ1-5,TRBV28,CASSQEGAAHQPQHF,TGTGCCAGCAGCCAGGAGGGGGCCGCCCATCAGCCCCAGCATTTT
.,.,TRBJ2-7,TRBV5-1,CASSFTAGGYEQYF,TGCGCCAGCAGCTTCACGGCAGGGGGGTACGAGCAGTACTTC
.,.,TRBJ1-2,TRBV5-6,CASSSLNYGYTF,TGTGCCAGCAGCTCCCTTAACTATGGCTACACCTTC
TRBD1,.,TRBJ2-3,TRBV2,CASSGGQGQAGDTQYF,TGTGCCAGCAGTGGGGGACAGGGACAAGCAGGAGATACGCAGTATTTT
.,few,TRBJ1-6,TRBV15,CATSRGSRESPLHF,TGTGCCACCAGCAGAGGGTCCAGGGAATCACCCCTCCACTTT
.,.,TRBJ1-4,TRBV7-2,CASSLAEGWANEKLFF,TGTGCCAGCAGCTTAGCGGAGGGGTGGGCTAATGAAAAACTGTTTTTT
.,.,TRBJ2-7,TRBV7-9,CASSRDSTYEQYF,TGTGCCAGCAGCCGGGACTCCACCTACGAGCAGTACTTC
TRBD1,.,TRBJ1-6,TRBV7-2,CASSLTGGQANAPLHF,TGTGCCAGCAGCTTAACAGGGGGACAGGCGAATGCACCCCTCCACTTT
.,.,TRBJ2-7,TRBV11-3,CASSAGSSNEQYF,TGTGCCAGCAGCGCCGGGAGTAGCAACGAGCAGTACTTC
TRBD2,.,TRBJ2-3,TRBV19,CASSIRAGGPIDTQYF,TGTGCCAGTAGTATACGAGCGGGGGGGCCAATAGATACGCAGTATTTT
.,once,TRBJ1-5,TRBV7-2,CASSPIGAGMFNQPQHF,TGTGCCAGCAGCCCCATTGGGGCAGGGATGTTCAATCAGCCCCAGCATTTT
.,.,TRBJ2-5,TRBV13,CASSKDRVKETQYF,TGTGCCAGCAGCAAAGATCGGGTCAAAGAGACCCAGTACTTC
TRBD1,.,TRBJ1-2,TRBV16,CASSWGQVNYGYTF,TGTGCCAGCAGCTGGGGACAGGTTAACTATGGCTACACCTTC
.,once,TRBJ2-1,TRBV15,CATSYGLGGYNEQFF,TGTGCCACCAGCTATGGACTAGGGGGTTACAATGAGCAGTTCTTC
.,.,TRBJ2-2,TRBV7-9,CASSLLNTGELFF,TGTGCCAGCAGCCTCTTAAACACCGGGGAGCTGTTTTTT
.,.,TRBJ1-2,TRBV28,CASSWTAYGYTF,TGTGCCAGCAGCTGGACAGCCTATGGCTACACCTTC
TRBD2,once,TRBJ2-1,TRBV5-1,CASSPSSLAGPYNEQFF,TGCGCCAGCAGCCCCTCCTCACTAGCGGGACCCTACAATGAGCAGTTCTTC
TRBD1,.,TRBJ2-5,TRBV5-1,CASSHQDRGETQYF,TGCGCCAGCAGCCATCAGGACAGGGGAGAGACCCAGTACTTC
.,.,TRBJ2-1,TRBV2,CASSERGTESYNEQFF,TGTGCCAGCAGTGAACGGGGGACCGAGTCCTACAATGAGCAGTTCTTC
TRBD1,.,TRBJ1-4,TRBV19,CASRLQGRGEKLFF,TGTGCCAGTAGACTACAGGGGAGAGGTGAAAAACTGTTTTTT
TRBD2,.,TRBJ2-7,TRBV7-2,CASSLGRGAYEQYF,TGTGCCAGCAGCTTAGGGCGGGGGGCCTACGAGCAGTACTTC
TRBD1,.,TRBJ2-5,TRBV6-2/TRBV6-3,CASSFQGALVETQYF,TGTGCCAGCAGTTTTCAGGGGGCTTTGGTAGAGACCCAGTACTTC
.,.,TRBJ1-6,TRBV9,CASSFGGQGLDYNSPLHF,TGTGCCAGCAGTTTTGGGGGACAAGGCCTCGACTATAATTCACCCCTCCACTTT
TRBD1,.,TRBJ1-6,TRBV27,CASSFPPGQGTPPLHF,TGTGCCAGCAGTTTTCCCCCGGGACAGGGGACCCCACCCCTCCACTTT
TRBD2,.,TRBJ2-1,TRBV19,CASTSSGGRISYNEQFF,TGTGCCAGTACTTCTAGCGGGGGCCGGATCTCCTACAATGAGCAGTTCTTC
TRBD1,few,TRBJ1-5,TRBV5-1,CASSLPTGNGQPQHF,TGCGCCAGCAGCTTGCCGACAGGGAACGGTCAGCCCCAGCATTTT
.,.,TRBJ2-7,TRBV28,CASSYPRGSSYEQYF,TGTGCCAGCAGTTACCCCCGGGGGAGCTCCTACGAGCAGTACTTC
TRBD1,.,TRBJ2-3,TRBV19,CASSTQGAWGTDTQYF,TGTGCCAGTAGTACACAGGGGGCGTGGGGCACAGATACGCAGTATTTT
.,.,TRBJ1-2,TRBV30,CAWSDPAGVNYGYTF,TGTGCCTGGAGTGACCCGGCAGGGGTTAACTATGGCTACACCTTC
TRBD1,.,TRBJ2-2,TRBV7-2,CASSLKGQENTGELFF,TGTGCCAGCAGCTTAAAGGGACAGGAGAACACCGGGGAGCTGTTTTTT
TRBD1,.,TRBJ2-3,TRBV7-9,CASSSGQGATDTQYF,TGTGCCAGCAGCTCGGGACAGGGGGCAACAGATACGCAGTATTTT
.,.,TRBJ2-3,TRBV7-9,CASSVSQTGDTQYF,TGTGCCAGCAGCGTATCCCAAACAGGGGATACGCAGTATTTT
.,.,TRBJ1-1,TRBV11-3,CASSLEGAGTEAFF,TGTGCCAGCAGCTTAGAGGGGGCTGGCACTGAAGCTTTCTTT
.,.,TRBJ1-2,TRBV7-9,CASSSGEGYGYTF,TGTGCCAGCAGCTCCGGGGAGGGCTATGGCTACACCTTC
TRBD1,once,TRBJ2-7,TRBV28,CASRTGGPYEQYF,TGTGCCTCCCGCACAGGGGGGCCCTACGAGCAGTACTTC